This section outlines one TCR beta chain sequence together with its context. Germline lookup yields CDR1 SGHRS and CDR2 YFSETQ. The ends lost 2 bases at V and 0 bases at J; junction bases unmatched: 4. The CDR3 is made up of 15 amino acids. Primers used in a second PCR of roughly 7 to 12 cycles were a sample-barcoded 5' primer and a J-beta primer mix. TCRdb analysed the 5' RACE reads with MiXCR anew, one entry per CDR3 protein. The sample includes 650,000 or so distinct CDR3 sequences, approximately 52% of them seen just once. The sample originates from a study of blood T cells in healthy people across ages.

The gene calls are TRBV5-1 and TRBJ2-7; TRBD1 agrees at 8 bases. Input material: blood. This receptor was obtained from a woman of 80 years or more in good health. DNA for the CDR3: TGCGCCAGCAGCTTCCCAGGGGGCAACTCCTACGAGCAGTACTTC. Its protein product is CASSFPGGNSYEQYF.